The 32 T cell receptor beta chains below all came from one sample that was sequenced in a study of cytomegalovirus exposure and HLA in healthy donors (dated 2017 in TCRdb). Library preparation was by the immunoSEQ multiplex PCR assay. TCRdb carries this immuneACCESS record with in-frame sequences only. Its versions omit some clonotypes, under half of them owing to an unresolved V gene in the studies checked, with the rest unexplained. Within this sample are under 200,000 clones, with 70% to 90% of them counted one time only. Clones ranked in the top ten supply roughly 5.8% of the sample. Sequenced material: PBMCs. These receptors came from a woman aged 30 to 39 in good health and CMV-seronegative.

The CDR3 here is CASSSLTGDTGELFF. CDR3 DNA: TGCGCCAGCAGCTCGCTAACAGGGGACACCGGGGAGCTGTTTTTT. The chain recombines TRBV5-1 with TRBJ2-2; TRBD1 matches at 7 bases. J gave up 3 bases and V 3 bases, and 5 bases lay outside the gene matches. From germline, CDR1 is SGHRS and CDR2 YFSETQ. The CDR3 is 15 residues long.

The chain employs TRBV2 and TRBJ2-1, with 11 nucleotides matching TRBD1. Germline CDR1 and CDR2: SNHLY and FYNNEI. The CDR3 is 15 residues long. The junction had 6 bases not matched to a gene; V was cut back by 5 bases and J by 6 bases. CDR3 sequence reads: CASSPGQGVRNEQFF. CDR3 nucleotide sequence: TGTGCCAGCAGTCCGGGACAGGGGGTTCGCAATGAGCAGTTCTTC. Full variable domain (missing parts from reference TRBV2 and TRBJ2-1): EPEVTQTPSHQVTQMGQEVILRCVPISNHLYFYWYRQILGQKVEFLVSFYNNEISEKSEIFDDQFSVERPDGSNFTLKIRSTKLEDSAMYFCASSPGQGVRNEQFFGPGTRLTVL.

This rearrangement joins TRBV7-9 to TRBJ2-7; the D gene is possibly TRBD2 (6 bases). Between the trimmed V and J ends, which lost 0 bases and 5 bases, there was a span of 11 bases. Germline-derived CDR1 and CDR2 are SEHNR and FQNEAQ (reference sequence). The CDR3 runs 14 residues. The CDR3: CASSLAGGGNEQYF. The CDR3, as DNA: TGTGCCAGCAGCTTAGCGGGGGGAGGAAACGAGCAGTACTTC.

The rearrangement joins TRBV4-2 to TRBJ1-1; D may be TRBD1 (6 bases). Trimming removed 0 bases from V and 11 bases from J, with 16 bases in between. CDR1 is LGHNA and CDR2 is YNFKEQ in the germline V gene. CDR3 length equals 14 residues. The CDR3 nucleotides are TGTGCCAGCAGCCAAGATTGGGGGCGGTTGGTCGCTTTCTTT. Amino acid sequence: CASSQDWGRLVAFF.

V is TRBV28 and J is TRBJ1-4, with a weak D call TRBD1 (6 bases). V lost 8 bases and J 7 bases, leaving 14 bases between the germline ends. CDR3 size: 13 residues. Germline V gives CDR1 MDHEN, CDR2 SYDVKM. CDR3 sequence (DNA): TGTGCCAGCCTACAGGGACTTGGTGAAAAACTGTTTTTT. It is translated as CASLQGLGEKLFF.

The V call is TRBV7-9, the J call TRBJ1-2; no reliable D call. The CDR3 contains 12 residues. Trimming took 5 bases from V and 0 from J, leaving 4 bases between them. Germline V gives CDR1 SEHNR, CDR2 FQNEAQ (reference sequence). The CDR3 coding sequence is TGTGCCAGCAGCACAGCTAACTATGGCTACACCTTC. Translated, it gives CASSTANYGYTF.

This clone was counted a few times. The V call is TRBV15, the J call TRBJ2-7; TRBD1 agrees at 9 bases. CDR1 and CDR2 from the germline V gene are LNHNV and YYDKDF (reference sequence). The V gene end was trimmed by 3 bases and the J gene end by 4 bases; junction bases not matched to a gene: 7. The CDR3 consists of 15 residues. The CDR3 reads CATSRGGTGRYEQYF. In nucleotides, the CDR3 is TGTGCCACCAGCAGGGGGGGGACAGGGAGATACGAGCAGTACTTC.

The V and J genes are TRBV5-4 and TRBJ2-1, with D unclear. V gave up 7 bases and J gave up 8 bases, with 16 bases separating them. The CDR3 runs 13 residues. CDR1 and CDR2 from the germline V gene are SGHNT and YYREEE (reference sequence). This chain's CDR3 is CASSSPEVYEQFF. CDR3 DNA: TGTGCCAGCTCCTCCCCTGAGGTCTATGAGCAGTTCTTC.

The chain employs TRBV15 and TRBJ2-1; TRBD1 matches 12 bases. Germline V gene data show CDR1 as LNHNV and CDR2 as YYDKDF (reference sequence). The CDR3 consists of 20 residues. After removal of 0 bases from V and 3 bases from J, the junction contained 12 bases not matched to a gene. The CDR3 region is CATSRDFRDRGLVNYNEQFF. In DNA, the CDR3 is TGTGCCACCAGCAGAGATTTTCGGGACAGGGGGCTCGTTAACTACAATGAGCAGTTCTTC. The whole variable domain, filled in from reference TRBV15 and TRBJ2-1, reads DAMVIQNPRYQVTQFGKPVTLSCSQTLNHNVMYWYQQKSSQAPKLLFHYYDKDFNNEADTPDNFQSRRPNTSFCFLDIRSPGLGDTAMYLCATSRDFRDRGLVNYNEQFFGPGTRLTVL.

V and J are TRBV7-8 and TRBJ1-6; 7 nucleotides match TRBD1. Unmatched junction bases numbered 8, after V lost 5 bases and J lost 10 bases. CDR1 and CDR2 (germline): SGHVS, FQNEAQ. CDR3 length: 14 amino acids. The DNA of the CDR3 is TGTGCCAGCAGCGCGCGGGACAGTCGATCACCCCTCCACTTT. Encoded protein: CASSARDSRSPLHF.

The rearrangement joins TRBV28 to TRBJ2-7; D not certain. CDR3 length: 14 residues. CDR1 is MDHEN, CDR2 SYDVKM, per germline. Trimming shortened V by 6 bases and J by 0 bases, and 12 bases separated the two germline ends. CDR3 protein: CASRSRPSSYEQYF. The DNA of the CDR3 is TGTGCCAGCAGATCCAGACCCAGCTCCTACGAGCAGTACTTC.

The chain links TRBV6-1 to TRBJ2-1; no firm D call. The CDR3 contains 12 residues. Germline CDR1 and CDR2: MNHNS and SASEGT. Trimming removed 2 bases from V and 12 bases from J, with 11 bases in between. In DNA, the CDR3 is TGTGCCAGCAGTGAAAAGGTTAGCCGGCAGTTCTTC. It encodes CASSEKVSRQFF.

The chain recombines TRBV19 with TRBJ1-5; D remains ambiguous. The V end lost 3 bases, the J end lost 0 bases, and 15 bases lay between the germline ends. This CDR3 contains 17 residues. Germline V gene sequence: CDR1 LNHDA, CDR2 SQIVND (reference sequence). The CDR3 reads CASSISGSQYSNQPQHF. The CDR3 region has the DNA TGTGCCAGTAGTATCTCGGGTAGTCAGTATAGCAATCAGCCCCAGCATTTT.

For the CDR3, the DNA is TGTGCCAGCACCGCTTGGGGGACGAACACTGAAGCTTTCTTT. Amino acid sequence: CASTAWGTNTEAFF. The gene calls are TRBV27 and TRBJ1-1; weak D call: TRBD1 (5 bases). This CDR3 is built from 14 residues. The germline V gene encodes CDR1 MNHEY and CDR2 SMNVEV (reference sequence). The V end was cut by 7 bases, the J end by 1 base, with 13 bases between.

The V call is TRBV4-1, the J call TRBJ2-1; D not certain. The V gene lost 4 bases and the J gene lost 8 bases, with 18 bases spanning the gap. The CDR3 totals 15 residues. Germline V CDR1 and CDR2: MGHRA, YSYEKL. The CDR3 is CASSPQALELYEQFF. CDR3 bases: TGCGCCAGCAGCCCCCAAGCCCTAGAGCTTTATGAGCAGTTCTTC.

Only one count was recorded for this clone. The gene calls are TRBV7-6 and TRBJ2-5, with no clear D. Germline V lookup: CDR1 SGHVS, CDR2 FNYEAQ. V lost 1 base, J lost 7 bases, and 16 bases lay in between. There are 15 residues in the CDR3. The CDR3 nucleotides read TGTGCCAGCAGCTTAGAGAGTCTACCCGTGGGGACCCAGTACTTC. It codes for CASSLESLPVGTQYF.

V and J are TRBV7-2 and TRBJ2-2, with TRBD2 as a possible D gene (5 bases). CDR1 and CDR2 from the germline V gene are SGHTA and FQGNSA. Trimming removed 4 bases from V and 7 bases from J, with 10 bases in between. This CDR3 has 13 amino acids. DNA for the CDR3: TGTGCCAGCAGCTCCGGACTGAACGGGGAGCTGTTTTTT. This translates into CASSSGLNGELFF.

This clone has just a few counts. DNA for the CDR3: TGCGCCAGCAGCCAAAACAGACGAACTGGGGACGAGCAGTACTTC. Translated: CASSQNRRTGDEQYF. V is TRBV4-3 and J is TRBJ2-7; no clear D. Per germline, CDR1 LGHNA and CDR2 YSLEER. V was cut by 2 bases and J by 5 bases, with 16 bases left in between. This CDR3 is 15 amino acids long.

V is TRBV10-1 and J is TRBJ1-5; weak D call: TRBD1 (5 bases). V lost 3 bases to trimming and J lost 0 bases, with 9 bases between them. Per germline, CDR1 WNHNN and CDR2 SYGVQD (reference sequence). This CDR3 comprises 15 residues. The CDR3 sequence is CASSEMTVSNQPQHF. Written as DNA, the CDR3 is TGCGCCAGCAGTGAAATGACAGTTAGCAATCAGCCCCAGCATTTT.

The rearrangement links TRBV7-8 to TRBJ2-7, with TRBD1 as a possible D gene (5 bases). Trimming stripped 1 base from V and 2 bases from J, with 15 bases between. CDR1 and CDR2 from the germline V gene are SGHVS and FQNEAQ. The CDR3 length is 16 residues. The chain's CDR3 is CASSLEIIAGPYEQYF. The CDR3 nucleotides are TGTGCCAGCAGCTTAGAGATAATCGCAGGGCCCTACGAGCAGTACTTC.

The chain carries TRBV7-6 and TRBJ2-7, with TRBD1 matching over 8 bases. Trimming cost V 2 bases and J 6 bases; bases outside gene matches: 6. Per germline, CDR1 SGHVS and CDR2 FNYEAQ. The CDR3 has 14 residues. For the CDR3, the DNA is TGTGCCAGCAGCTTAAATCGGGACAGGTCCGAGCAGTACTTC. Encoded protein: CASSLNRDRSEQYF.

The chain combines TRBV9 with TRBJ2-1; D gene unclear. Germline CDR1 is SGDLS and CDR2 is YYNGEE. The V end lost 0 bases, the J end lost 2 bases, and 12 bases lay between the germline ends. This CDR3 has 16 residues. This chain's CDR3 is CASSVGSDPTYNEQFF. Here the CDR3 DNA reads TGTGCCAGCAGCGTAGGGTCAGATCCTACCTACAATGAGCAGTTCTTC.

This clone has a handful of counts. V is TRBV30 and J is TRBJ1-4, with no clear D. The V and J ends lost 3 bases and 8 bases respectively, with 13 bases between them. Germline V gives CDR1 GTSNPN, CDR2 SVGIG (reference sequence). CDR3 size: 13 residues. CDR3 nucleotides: TGTGCCTGGAGCGCTACGAAGAGAGAAAAACTGTTTTTT. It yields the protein CAWSATKREKLFF.

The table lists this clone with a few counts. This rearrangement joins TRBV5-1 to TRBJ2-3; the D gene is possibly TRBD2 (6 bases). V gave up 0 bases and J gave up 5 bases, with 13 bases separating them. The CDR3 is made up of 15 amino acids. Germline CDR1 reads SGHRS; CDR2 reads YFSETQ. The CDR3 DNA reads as TGCGCCAGCAGCTTGGTGGAGGGCCGTGGAGATACGCAGTATTTT. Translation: CASSLVEGRGDTQYF.

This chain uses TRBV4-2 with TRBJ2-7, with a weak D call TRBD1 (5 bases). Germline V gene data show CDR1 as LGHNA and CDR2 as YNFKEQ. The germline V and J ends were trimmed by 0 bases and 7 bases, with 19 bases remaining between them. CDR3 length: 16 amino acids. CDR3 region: CASSQEWRTNVWEQYF. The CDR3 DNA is TGTGCCAGCAGCCAAGAGTGGCGGACAAACGTCTGGGAGCAGTACTTC.

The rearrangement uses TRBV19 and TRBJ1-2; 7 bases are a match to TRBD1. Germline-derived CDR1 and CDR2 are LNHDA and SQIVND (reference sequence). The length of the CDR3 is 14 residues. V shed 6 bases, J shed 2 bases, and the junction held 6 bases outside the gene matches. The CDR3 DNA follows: TGTGCCAGTAGCCCGGGACAGTTCAACTATGGCTACACCTTC. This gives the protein CASSPGQFNYGYTF.

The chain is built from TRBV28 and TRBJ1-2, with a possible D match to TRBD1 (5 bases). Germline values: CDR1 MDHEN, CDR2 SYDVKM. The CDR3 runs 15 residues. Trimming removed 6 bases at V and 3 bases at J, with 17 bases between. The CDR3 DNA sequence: TGTGCCAGCAGAAAAACGGACAATCCCGACTATGGCTACACCTTC. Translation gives CASRKTDNPDYGYTF.

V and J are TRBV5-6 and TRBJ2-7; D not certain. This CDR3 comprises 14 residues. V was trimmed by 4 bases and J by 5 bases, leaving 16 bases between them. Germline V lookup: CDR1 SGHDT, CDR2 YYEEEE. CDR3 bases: TGTGCCAGCAGCCTAGGGTTTGGGTTGGACGAGCAGTACTTC. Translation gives CASSLGFGLDEQYF.

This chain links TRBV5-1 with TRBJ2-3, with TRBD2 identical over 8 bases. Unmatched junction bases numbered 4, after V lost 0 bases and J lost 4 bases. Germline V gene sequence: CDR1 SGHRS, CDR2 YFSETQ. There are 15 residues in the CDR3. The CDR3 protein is CASSLGSGGPDTQYF. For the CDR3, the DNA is TGCGCCAGCAGCTTGGGGTCGGGAGGGCCAGATACGCAGTATTTT.

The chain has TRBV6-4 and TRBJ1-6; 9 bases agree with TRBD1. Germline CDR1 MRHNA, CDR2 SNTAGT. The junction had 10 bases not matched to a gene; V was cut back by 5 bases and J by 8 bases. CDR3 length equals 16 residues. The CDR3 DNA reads TGTGCCAGCAGTCAAATCGCGGGACAGGGTGATTCACCCCTCCACTTT. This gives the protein CASSQIAGQGDSPLHF.

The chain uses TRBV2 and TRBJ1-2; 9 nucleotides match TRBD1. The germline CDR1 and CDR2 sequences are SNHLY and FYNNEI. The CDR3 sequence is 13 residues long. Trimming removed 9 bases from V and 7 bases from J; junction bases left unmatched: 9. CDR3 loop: CARQGAGSLGYTF. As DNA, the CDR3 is TGTGCCAGACAGGGGGCGGGGAGTCTTGGCTACACCTTC.

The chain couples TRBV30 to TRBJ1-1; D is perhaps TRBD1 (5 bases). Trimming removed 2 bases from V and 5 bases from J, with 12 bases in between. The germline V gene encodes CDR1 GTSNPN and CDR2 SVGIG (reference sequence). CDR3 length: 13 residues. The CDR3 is CAWSSGSGTEAFF. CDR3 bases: TGTGCCTGGAGTTCAGGGTCGGGGACTGAAGCTTTCTTT.